This T cell receptor beta chain comes out of a study of blood T cell repertoires in COVID-19. Study context: COVID-19 samples, acute and convalescent, were from the United States, Italy and Spain. From T cells, B-cell-depleted T cells, or PBMCs came the material, which was cDNA or gDNA.

Per the study methods: Nucleated cell number was recorded as an estimate derived from reference gene primer amplification. Profiling relied on immunoSEQ multiplex PCR, and the TCRdb table lists in-frame clones only, not all of them. The V and J calls and clone size are taken from that table; D and trimming were inferred from the DNA. Of some 80,000 clones in the sample, 79% are singletons; the top ten hold approximately 5%. Germline CDR1 reads MDHEN; CDR2 reads SYDVKM. Trimming removed 6 bases from V and 3 bases from J; junction bases left unmatched: 11. The CDR3 extends over 16 amino acids. This clonotype was obtained from a woman older than 75 with active or convalescent COVID-19. Material: peripheral blood. This sequence joins TRBV28 and TRBJ2-7, with 10 bases that match TRBD1. The CDR3 DNA reads as TGTGCCAGCAGCCCTCCGCCCGGGACAGGGGACTACGAGCAGTACTTC. This encodes CASSPPPGTGDYEQYF.